These 14 T cell receptor beta chains originate from one sample sequenced in a study of shared clonotypes between healthy human individuals. Repertoires were generated with immunoSEQ multiplex PCR, while TCRdb's copy carries only in-frame clones and drops some. The repertoire holds about 990,000 clones, with about 80% as singletons. The sample taken for sequencing was memory CD4+ T cells from PBMCs. Subset: CD45RA-negative fraction. The receptors derive from a man aged 18-30 years in good health. Some clones in this sample may be carry-over from other donors' samples.

V is TRBV19 and J is TRBJ1-5; no clear D gene. This CDR3 contains 15 residues. Germline lookup yields CDR1 LNHDA and CDR2 SQIVND (reference sequence). V lost 6 bases to trimming and J lost 3 bases, with 15 bases between them. The CDR3 here is CASSGEVASNQPQHF. Written as DNA, the CDR3 is TGTGCCAGTAGCGGGGAGGTGGCGTCCAATCAGCCCCAGCATTTT.

This chain uses TRBV19 with TRBJ1-3, with a tentative D call TRBD1 (5 bases). Germline lookup yields CDR1 LNHDA and CDR2 SQIVND (reference sequence). The CDR3 spans 17 residues. The ends were cut back, 0 bases at V and 0 bases at J, with 12 bases in the middle. Written as DNA, the CDR3 is TGTGCCAGTAGTATAGATTGGGGACGGCTCTCTGGAAACACCATATATTTT. As protein: CASSIDWGRLSGNTIYF.

The V gene is TRBV21-1, the J gene TRBJ2-3; the listed D gene, TRBD1, was not tested against the DNA. TRBV21-1 is tagged as a pseudogene. The CDR3 extends over 21 amino acids. This chain's CDR3 is CASSTPPLTGRRPSSTDTQYF. The CDR3 DNA sequence: TGTGCCAGCAGCACCCCTCCGCTGACAGGGAGGAGACCATCTAGCACAGATACGCAGTATTTT.

J is TRBJ2-4 and V is TRBV5-1, with D perhaps matching TRBD1 or TRBD2 (5 bases each). Germline V lookup: CDR1 SGHRS, CDR2 YFSETQ. The CDR3 loop spans 18 amino acids. With 1 base removed from V and 0 bases from J, the gap between germline ends came to 17 bases. The DNA for the CDR3 is TGCGCCAGCAGCTTGTACGGGGCCGGAATGGAAGCCAAAAACATTCAGTACTTC. Protein product: CASSLYGAGMEAKNIQYF.

The chain carries TRBV28 and TRBJ1-1; no clear D gene. This CDR3 region has 16 residues. Trimming took off 8 bases at V and 0 bases at J, with 19 bases between the two ends. CDR1 is MDHEN and CDR2 is SYDVKM in the germline V gene. The CDR3 loop reads CASGLNSPNLNTEAFF. Written as DNA, the CDR3 is TGTGCCAGCGGACTAAATAGCCCGAATTTGAACACTGAAGCTTTCTTT.

The table lists this clone with a count of one. The gene calls are TRBV6-1 and TRBJ2-5; TRBD2 agrees at 8 bases. This CDR3 contains 14 residues. The V gene end was trimmed by 6 bases and the J gene end by 2 bases; junction bases not matched to a gene: 5. Germline V gives CDR1 MNHNS, CDR2 SASEGT. The CDR3 DNA is TGTGCCAGCAGGGCCCGGGGGGGGCAAGAGACCCAGTACTTC. Translation: CASRARGGQETQYF.

The rearrangement links TRBV6-5 to TRBJ1-6; D uncertain. Germline CDR1 MNHEY, CDR2 SVGAGI. Between the trimmed V and J ends, which lost 2 bases and 6 bases, there was a span of 8 bases. This CDR3 has 14 residues. The CDR3 nucleotides are TGTGCCAGCAGTTACGCGACCGGTAATTCACCCCTCCACTTT. It specifies CASSYATGNSPLHF.

This clone was counted between two and nine times. The genes are TRBV28 and TRBJ2-7; TRBD2 agrees at 8 bases. V dropped 5 bases and J dropped 3; count of bases not matched to a gene: 6. CDR1 MDHEN and CDR2 SYDVKM come from the germline V gene. CDR3 length: 14 amino acids. CDR3 amino acids: CASSTPSGLYEQYF. The CDR3 nucleotides are TGTGCCAGCAGTACCCCTAGCGGGCTCTACGAGCAGTACTTC. The full variable domain, its missing parts supplied by reference TRBV28 and TRBJ2-7, is DVKVTQSSRYLVKRTGEKVFLECVQDMDHENMFWYRQDPGLGLRLIYFSYDVKMKEKGDIPEGYSVSREKKERFSLILESASTNQTSMYLCASSTPSGLYEQYFGPGTRLTVT.

This rearrangement joins TRBV27 to TRBJ2-1; a weak D match, TRBD2 (6 bases). The CDR3 runs 16 residues. V lost 5 bases and J lost 0, with 14 bases in between. CDR1 MNHEY and CDR2 SMNVEV come from the germline V gene (reference sequence). CDR3 DNA: TGTGCCAGCAGTCCCATGAGCGGGTACTCCTACAATGAGCAGTTCTTC. It encodes CASSPMSGYSYNEQFF.

V gene TRBV7-9 combines with J gene TRBJ1-2; 7 nucleotides line up with TRBD1. After removal of 6 bases from V and 8 bases from J, the junction contained 9 bases not matched to a gene. CDR1 and CDR2 (germline): SEHNR, FQNEAQ (reference sequence). The CDR3 has 13 amino acids. The CDR3 reads CASSYGQVLGYTF. CDR3 nucleotide sequence: TGTGCCAGCAGTTATGGACAGGTTCTGGGCTACACCTTC.

The chain has TRBV30 and TRBJ1-6; D gene unclear. Trimming took off 0 bases at V and 11 bases at J, with 8 bases between the two ends. Germline CDR1 GTSNPN, CDR2 SVGIG (reference sequence). This CDR3 contains 12 residues. In nucleotides, the CDR3 is TGTGCCTGGAGTGTTGAGGGAACACCCCTCCACTTT. This translates into CAWSVEGTPLHF. The full variable domain, with the rest looked up from reference TRBV30 and TRBJ1-6, is SQTIHQWPATLVQPVGSPLSLECTVEGTSNPNLYWYRQAAGRGLQLLFYSVGIGQISSEVPQNLSASRPQDRQFILSSKKLLLSDSGFYLCAWSVEGTPLHFGNGTRLTVT.

On this clone: The junction shows a germline mismatch at one end, possibly a read error. This chain joins TRBV2 and TRBJ2-1; the D is unclear. Germline V gene lookup returns CDR1 SNHLY and CDR2 FYNNEI. The CDR3 consists of 10 residues. As DNA, the CDR3 is TGTGCCAGCACTGGAACGGCCGTACTCTTC. Translated, it gives CASTGTAVLF.

Details on this clone: Within the sample, other DNA sequences also encode this same CDR3. The chain uses TRBV9 and TRBJ1-3; D not resolved. Trimming left V 0 bases short and J 3 bases short, with 4 bases between. The CDR3 spans 13 residues. Germline CDR1 SGDLS, CDR2 YYNGEE. The CDR3, as DNA: TGTGCCAGCAGCGTAGGGGGTGGAAACACCATATATTTT. Its protein product is CASSVGGGNTIYF.

Worth noting for this clone: This may be a read error, as it is one base from a much larger clone. This sample includes further DNA sequences coding for the same CDR3. This sequence joins TRBV30 and TRBJ1-2; D is possibly TRBD1 (6 bases). Germline V gene lookup returns CDR1 GTSNPN and CDR2 SVGIG (reference sequence). CDR3 length: 15 amino acids. Trimming cost V 3 bases and J 1 base, with 15 bases left between them. In nucleotides, the CDR3 is TGTGCCTGGAGCCGCGGGGGGGCTGTTAACTATGGCTACACCTTC. Its translation is CAWSRGGAVNYGYTF.